These 18 T cell receptor beta chains share one sample of origin, sequenced in a study of blood T cells in healthy people across ages. With a J-beta primer mix and a sample-barcoded 5' primer, a second PCR ran about 6 to 11 cycles. TCRdb re-derived calls from the 5' RACE reads in MiXCR, one entry per CDR3 protein. The sample holds over 700,000 distinct CDR3 sequences, about 53% seen once. Sequenced input: blood. The source of these receptors is a man older than 75 in good health.

The chain joins TRBV5-1 to TRBJ2-5, with D unclear. V was trimmed by 0 bases and J by 11 bases, leaving 17 bases between them. CDR1 and CDR2 (germline): SGHRS, YFSETQ. The CDR3 spans 14 residues. The CDR3 sequence is CASSLAPFYNEQYF. CDR3 in DNA: TGCGCCAGCAGCTTGGCACCCTTCTACAATGAGCAGTACTTC. The variable domain in full, with the rest retrieved from reference TRBV5-1 and TRBJ2-5, is KAGVTQTPRYLIKTRGQQVTLSCSPISGHRSVSWYQQTPGQGLQFLFEYFSETQRNKGNFPGRFSGRQFSNSRSEMNVSTLELGDSALYLCASSLAPFYNEQYFGPGTRLLVL.

The J gene is TRBJ2-5, the V gene TRBV20-1; 9 nucleotides match TRBD2. The V and J ends lost 6 bases and 5 bases, in that order; junction bases with no gene match: 10. CDR3 length equals 14 residues. Germline CDR1 and CDR2: DFQATT and SNEGSKA (reference sequence). The CDR3 DNA is TGCAGTGCCATTAGCGGGAGACCAGGGGAGACCCAGTACTTC. Translation gives CSAISGRPGETQYF.

The CDR3 DNA reads TGTGCCAGCGGCCCCCCTGGGACGACCTACGAGCAGTACTTC. As protein: CASGPPGTTYEQYF. The V and J genes are TRBV28 and TRBJ2-7, with D perhaps matching TRBD1 or TRBD2 (5 bases each). Trimming took off 8 bases at V and 2 bases at J, with 16 bases between the two ends. This CDR3 comprises 14 residues. Germline CDR1 reads MDHEN; CDR2 reads SYDVKM. The variable domain in full, completed from reference TRBV28 and TRBJ2-7, reads DVKVTQSSRYLVKRTGEKVFLECVQDMDHENMFWYRQDPGLGLRLIYFSYDVKMKEKGDIPEGYSVSREKKERFSLILESASTNQTSMYLCASGPPGTTYEQYFGPGTRLTVT.

The chain links TRBV20-1 to TRBJ1-2; no definite D call. The V and J ends lost 0 bases and 5 bases respectively, with 10 bases between them. This CDR3 has 13 residues. Germline lookup yields CDR1 DFQATT and CDR2 SNEGSKA (reference sequence). CDR3 nucleotides: TGCAGTGCTAGAGATCTGGTAGGGTATGGCTACACCTTC. The encoded protein is CSARDLVGYGYTF.

V gene TRBV20-1 combines with J gene TRBJ2-7; 7 bases match TRBD1. This CDR3 contains 16 residues. The germline CDR1 and CDR2 sequences are DFQATT and SNEGSKA (reference sequence). J was trimmed by 1 base and V by 0 bases; bases with no gene match: 9. CDR3 amino acids: CSARDWQGVASYEQYF. For the CDR3, the DNA is TGCAGTGCTAGAGATTGGCAGGGGGTAGCGTCCTACGAGCAGTACTTC.

The chain joins TRBV2 to TRBJ2-1; 15 positions match TRBD2. The ends lost 11 bases at V and 0 bases at J; junction bases unmatched: 2. The CDR3 is made up of 15 amino acids. Germline V lookup: CDR1 SNHLY, CDR2 FYNNEI. The CDR3 region is CAGLAGGSSYNEQFF. The DNA of the CDR3 is TGTGCCGGACTAGCGGGAGGGAGCTCCTACAATGAGCAGTTCTTC.

The table lists this clonotype with a few counts. Written as DNA, the CDR3 is TGCGCCAGCAGCCCCGACTACTACGAGCAGTACTTC. It codes for CASSPDYYEQYF. The chain carries TRBV5-1 and TRBJ2-7; D is perhaps TRBD2 (5 bases). The germline CDR1 and CDR2 sequences are SGHRS and YFSETQ. V was cut by 4 bases and J by 3 bases, with 8 bases left in between. The CDR3 has 12 residues.

This clonotype came up many times. The rearrangement uses TRBV29-1 and TRBJ2-7; perhaps TRBD1 as D (6 bases). The V end was cut by 7 bases, the J end by 2 bases, with 12 bases between. The CDR3 is 12 residues long. The V gene's germline CDR1 is SQVTM and CDR2 ANQGSEA. CDR3 in amino acids: CSGLTGPYEQYF. CDR3 nucleotide sequence: TGCAGCGGCCTGACAGGCCCCTACGAGCAGTACTTC.

V is TRBV4-3 and J is TRBJ2-3; TRBD2 aligns across 10 bases. CDR1 LGHNA and CDR2 YSLEER come from the germline V gene. This CDR3 contains 15 residues. Losses at the gene ends were 4 bases for V and 4 bases for J; bases not matched to a gene: 5. The CDR3 is CASSLIAGGPDTQYF. The CDR3 region has the DNA TGCGCCAGCAGCCTAATAGCGGGGGGCCCAGATACGCAGTATTTT.

This clonotype came up a few times. The gene calls are TRBV2 and TRBJ1-1, with D unresolved. The CDR3 is 14 residues long. Germline V gene data show CDR1 as SNHLY and CDR2 as FYNNEI. Trimming took off 3 bases at V and 0 bases at J, with 8 bases between the two ends. CDR3 nucleotide sequence: TGTGCCAGCAGTGAGCGAGCAATGAACACTGAAGCTTTCTTT. Its translation is CASSERAMNTEAFF.

The chain carries TRBV6-6 and TRBJ1-2, with D possibly being TRBD1 (6 bases). CDR3 size: 15 residues. The germline V and J ends were trimmed by 5 bases and 6 bases, with 19 bases remaining between them. From germline, CDR1 is MNHNY and CDR2 SVGAGI (reference sequence). The CDR3 sequence: CASSRKQGPGDGYTF. The CDR3 DNA sequence: TGTGCCAGCAGTCGGAAACAAGGCCCAGGGGATGGCTACACCTTC.

This chain uses TRBV10-3 with TRBJ2-7, with 10 bases matching TRBD2. CDR1 is ENHRY, CDR2 SYGVKD, per germline. CDR3 length equals 14 residues. V was pared by 6 bases and J by 6 bases, with 8 bases of the junction left unmatched. The CDR3, as DNA: TGTGCCATCAGCCGACGAGCGGGAGGGGGCGAGCAGTACTTC. Its protein is CAISRRAGGGEQYF.

This clonotype was counted between two and nine times. The rearrangement joins TRBV29-1 to TRBJ1-2, with unresolved D. The CDR3 is 12 residues long. The V gene lost 5 bases and the J gene lost 7 bases, with 14 bases spanning the gap. The germline CDR1 and CDR2 sequences are SQVTM and ANQGSEA. The CDR3 DNA reads as TGCAGCGTTACGTTCGAGGGTTTTGGCTACACCTTC. This sequence encodes CSVTFEGFGYTF.

The CDR3 DNA follows: TGTGCCAGCAGCCCCCCGTACTCTGGGGCCAACGTCCTGACTTTC. As protein: CASSPPYSGANVLTF. The chain couples TRBV11-1 to TRBJ2-6; no clear D gene. Trimming cost V 5 bases and J 0 bases, with 8 bases left between them. The CDR3 loop spans 15 amino acids. The germline V gene encodes CDR1 SGHAT and CDR2 FQDESV (reference sequence).

This chain links TRBV10-3 with TRBJ1-6; TRBD1 aligns across 10 bases. After removal of 4 bases from V and 10 bases from J, the junction contained 4 bases not matched to a gene. In germline, CDR1 is ENHRY, CDR2 SYGVKD. The CDR3 runs 14 residues. The CDR3 bases are TGTGCCATCAGTGGACAGGGGGCGGAATCACCCCTCCACTTT. Translation gives CAISGQGAESPLHF.

This clonotype came up a few times. A junction end diverges from the germline sequence, so it may reflect a read error. CDR3 nucleotides: TGCGCCAGCAGTCTCGCGCCGAAGTGGGGGAATGAGCAGTTCTTC. Translating gives CASSLAPKWGNEQFF. The J gene is TRBJ2-1, the V gene TRBV11-2; D may match TRBD1 or TRBD2 (5 bases each). This CDR3 is built from 15 residues. In germline, CDR1 is SGHAT, CDR2 FQNNGV.

This clonotype occurred many times. This chain joins TRBV15 and TRBJ2-7; D may be TRBD2 (6 bases). CDR3 length: 17 residues. CDR1 LNHNV and CDR2 YYDKDF come from the germline V gene (reference sequence). The V and J ends lost 3 bases and 4 bases respectively, with 22 bases between them. The CDR3 DNA reads TGTGCCACCAGCAGTGATAGCGGATCTCACGGGGGATACGAGCAGTACTTC. Its protein is CATSSDSGSHGGYEQYF.

The chain uses TRBV18 and TRBJ2-7; D not certain. Trimming removed 3 bases at V and 7 bases at J, with 13 bases between. The CDR3 runs 13 residues. Germline V gene lookup returns CDR1 KGHSH and CDR2 LQKENI. The CDR3 DNA follows: TGTGCCAGCTCACCCCTAGACCTTTTGGAGCAGTACTTC. Protein product: CASSPLDLLEQYF.